This T cell receptor beta chain was obtained from a study of graft-versus-host responses after intestinal transplantation. At the level of the study: In this cohort, recipients had multivisceral, liver-intestinal, or isolated intestinal transplants. Induction using anti-thymocyte globulin, followed by tacrolimus and steroids for 2 to 4 years, was given to all recipients.

The CDR3 spans 14 residues. Trimming removed 8 bases at V and 3 bases at J, with 13 bases between. Germline V CDR1 and CDR2: MNHEY, SMNVEV (reference sequence). Remarks on this clone: What it binds is unknown.

The method was immunoSEQ multiplex PCR; TCRdb's version includes in-frame clones alone and lacks a portion of them. The top ten clones hold roughly 2.5% of a sample with tens of thousands of clones, 80% to 90% of them seen once. Whole-study findings and limits: Recipient marrow showed GvH clones, some seen first in ileum or blood. Some patients had graft-donor T cell macrochimerism. In their allografts, the ratios of graft-versus-host to host-versus-graft T cell clones were high.

The source material was unstimulated CD8+ T cells sorted from spleen or lymph node cells, sampled before intestinal transplant. V and J are TRBV27 and TRBJ2-2; perhaps TRBD1 as D (5 bases). The TCR sequence derives from a human donor who received an intestinal transplant. CDR3: CASRRQGYTGELFF. CDR3 nucleotides: TGTGCCAGCCGGCGGCAGGGCTACACCGGGGAGCTGTTTTTT.